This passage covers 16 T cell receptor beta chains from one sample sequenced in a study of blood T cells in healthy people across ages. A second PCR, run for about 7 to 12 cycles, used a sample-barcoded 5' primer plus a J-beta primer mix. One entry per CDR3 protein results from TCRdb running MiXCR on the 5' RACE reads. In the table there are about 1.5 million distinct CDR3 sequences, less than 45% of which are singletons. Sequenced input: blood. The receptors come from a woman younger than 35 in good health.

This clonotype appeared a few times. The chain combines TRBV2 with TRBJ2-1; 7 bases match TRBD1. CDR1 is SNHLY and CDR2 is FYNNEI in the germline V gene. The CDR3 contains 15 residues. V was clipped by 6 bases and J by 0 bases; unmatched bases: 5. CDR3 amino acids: CASRRDSTSYNEQFF. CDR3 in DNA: TGTGCCAGCAGGAGGGACAGTACCTCCTACAATGAGCAGTTCTTC.

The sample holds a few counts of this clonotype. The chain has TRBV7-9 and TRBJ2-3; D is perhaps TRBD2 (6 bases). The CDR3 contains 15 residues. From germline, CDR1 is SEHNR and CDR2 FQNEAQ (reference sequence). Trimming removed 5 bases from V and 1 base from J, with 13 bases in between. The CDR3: CASSPSGLGTDTQYF. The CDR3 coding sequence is TGTGCCAGCAGCCCAAGCGGGTTGGGCACAGATACGCAGTATTTT.

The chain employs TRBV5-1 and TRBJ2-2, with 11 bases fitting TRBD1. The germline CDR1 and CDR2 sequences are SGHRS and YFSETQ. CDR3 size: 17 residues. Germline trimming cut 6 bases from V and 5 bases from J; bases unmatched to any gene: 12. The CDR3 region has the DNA TGCGCCAGCACACGTCGGACAGGGGGCGCGGGGACCGGGGAGCTGTTTTTT. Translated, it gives CASTRRTGGAGTGELFF. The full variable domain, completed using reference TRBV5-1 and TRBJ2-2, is KAGVTQTPRYLIKTRGQQVTLSCSPISGHRSVSWYQQTPGQGLQFLFEYFSETQRNKGNFPGRFSGRQFSNSRSEMNVSTLELGDSALYLCASTRRTGGAGTGELFFGEGSRLTVL.

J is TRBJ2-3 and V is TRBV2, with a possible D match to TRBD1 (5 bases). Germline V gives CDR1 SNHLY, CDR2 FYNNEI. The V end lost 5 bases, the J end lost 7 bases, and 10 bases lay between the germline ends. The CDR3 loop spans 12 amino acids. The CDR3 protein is CASSTRTNTQYF. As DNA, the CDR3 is TGTGCCAGCAGTACCCGGACAAATACGCAGTATTTT.

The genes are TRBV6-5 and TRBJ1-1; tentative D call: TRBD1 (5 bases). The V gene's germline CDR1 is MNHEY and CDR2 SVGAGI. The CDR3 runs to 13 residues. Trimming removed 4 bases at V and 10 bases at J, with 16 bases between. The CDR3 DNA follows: TGTGCCAGCAGTTTTTCAGGGACGGCGCGAGCTTTCTTT. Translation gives CASSFSGTARAFF.

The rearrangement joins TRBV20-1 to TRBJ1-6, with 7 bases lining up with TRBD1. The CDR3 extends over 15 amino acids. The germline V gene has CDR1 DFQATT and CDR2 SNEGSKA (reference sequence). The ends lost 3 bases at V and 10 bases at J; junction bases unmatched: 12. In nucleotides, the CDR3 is TGCAGTGCTAGCACGACAGGGACCCCTTGGTCACCCCTCCACTTT. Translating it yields CSASTTGTPWSPLHF.

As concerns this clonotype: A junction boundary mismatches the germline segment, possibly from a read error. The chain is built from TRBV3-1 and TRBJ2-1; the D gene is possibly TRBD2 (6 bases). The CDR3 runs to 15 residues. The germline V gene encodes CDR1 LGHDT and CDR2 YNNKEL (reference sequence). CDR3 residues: CDSSQDPGGSNEQFF. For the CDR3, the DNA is TGTGACAGCAGCCAAGATCCCGGGGGTTCCAATGAGCAGTTCTTC.

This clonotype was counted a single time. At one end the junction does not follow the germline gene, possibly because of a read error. CDR3 sequence (DNA): TGTGCCAGCAGTTATCATTCGGGGTACGAGCGGTACTTC. It codes for CASSYHSGYERYF. This chain links TRBV6-2 or TRBV6-3 with TRBJ2-7; possibly TRBD2 for D (5 bases). This CDR3 is 13 amino acids long. Germline assignment: CDR1 MNHEY and CDR2 SVGEGT.

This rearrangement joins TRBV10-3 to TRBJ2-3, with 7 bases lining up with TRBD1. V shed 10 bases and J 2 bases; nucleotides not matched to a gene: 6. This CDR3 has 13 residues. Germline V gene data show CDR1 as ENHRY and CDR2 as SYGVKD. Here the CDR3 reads CANRGQDTDTQYF. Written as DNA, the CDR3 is TGTGCCAACCGAGGACAGGACACAGATACGCAGTATTTT.

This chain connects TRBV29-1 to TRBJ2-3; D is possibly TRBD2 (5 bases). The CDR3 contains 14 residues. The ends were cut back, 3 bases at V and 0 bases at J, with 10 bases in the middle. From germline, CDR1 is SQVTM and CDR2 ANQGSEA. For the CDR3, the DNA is TGCAGCGTTGATTCTAGCCAAAGCACAGATACGCAGTATTTT. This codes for CSVDSSQSTDTQYF.

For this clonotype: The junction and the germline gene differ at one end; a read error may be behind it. Here the CDR3 reads CASSPESPISYNKQFF. CDR3 DNA sequence: TGTGCCAGCAGTCCGGAATCTCCCATCTCCTACAATAAGCAGTTCTTC. The chain joins TRBV12-3 or TRBV12-4 to TRBJ2-1; D remains ambiguous. The CDR3 extends over 16 amino acids.

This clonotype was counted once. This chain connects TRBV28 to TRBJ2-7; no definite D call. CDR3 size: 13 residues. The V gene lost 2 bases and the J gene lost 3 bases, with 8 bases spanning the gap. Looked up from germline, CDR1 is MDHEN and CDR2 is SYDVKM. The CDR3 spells CASSLVMNYEQYF. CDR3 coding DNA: TGTGCCAGCAGTTTAGTAATGAACTACGAGCAGTACTTC. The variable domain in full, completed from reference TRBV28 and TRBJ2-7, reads DVKVTQSSRYLVKRTGEKVFLECVQDMDHENMFWYRQDPGLGLRLIYFSYDVKMKEKGDIPEGYSVSREKKERFSLILESASTNQTSMYLCASSLVMNYEQYFGPGTRLTVT.

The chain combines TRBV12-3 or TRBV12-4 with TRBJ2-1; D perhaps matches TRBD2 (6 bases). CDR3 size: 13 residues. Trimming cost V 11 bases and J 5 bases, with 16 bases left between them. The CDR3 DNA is TGTGCCGTTGCCCCGAGGGAGGACAATGAGCAGTTCTTC. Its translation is CAVAPREDNEQFF.

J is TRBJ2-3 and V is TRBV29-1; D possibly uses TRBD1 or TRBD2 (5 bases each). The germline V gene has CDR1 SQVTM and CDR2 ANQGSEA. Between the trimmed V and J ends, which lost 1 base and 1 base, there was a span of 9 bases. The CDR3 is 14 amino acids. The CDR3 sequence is CSVEGRGGTDTQYF. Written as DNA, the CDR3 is TGCAGCGTTGAAGGCCGAGGGGGCACAGATACGCAGTATTTT.

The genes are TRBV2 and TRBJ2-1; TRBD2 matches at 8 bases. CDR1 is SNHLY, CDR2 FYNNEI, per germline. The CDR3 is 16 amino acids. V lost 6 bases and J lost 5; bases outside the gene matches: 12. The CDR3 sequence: CASRWGIAGGNNEQFF. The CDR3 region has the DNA TGTGCCAGCAGATGGGGAATCGCGGGAGGAAACAATGAGCAGTTCTTC.

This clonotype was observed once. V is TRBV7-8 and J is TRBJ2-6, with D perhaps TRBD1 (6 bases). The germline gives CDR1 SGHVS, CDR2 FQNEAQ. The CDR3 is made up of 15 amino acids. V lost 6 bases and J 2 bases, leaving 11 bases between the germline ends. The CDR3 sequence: CASSRTAAGANVLTF. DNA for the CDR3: TGTGCCAGCAGTAGGACAGCAGCTGGGGCCAACGTCCTGACTTTC.